The 25 T cell receptor beta chains reported below all come from one sample, sequenced in a study of T-cell memory formation after mild COVID-19. TCRdb re-analysed the 5' RACE reads in MiXCR, keeping a single row per CDR3 protein. Of around 200,000 distinct CDR3 sequences in the sample, about a fifth are singletons; the top ten hold more than 20%. Sequenced sample: PBMCs or a T cell subset sorted from them (not recorded which). The source is an adult woman who had mild COVID-19 (a few samples of this study predate the infection). Cell type and time point are not known.

This clonotype was picked up a small number of times. The V and J genes are TRBV20-1 and TRBJ2-1; 10 nucleotides line up with TRBD2. This CDR3 spans 17 amino acids. With V trimmed by 0 bases and J by 0 bases, 5 bases remained unmatched. The germline V gene has CDR1 DFQATT and CDR2 SNEGSKA (reference sequence). CDR3 sequence reads: CSARDRASGSSYNEQFF. CDR3 bases: TGCAGTGCTAGAGATCGGGCTAGCGGGAGCTCCTACAATGAGCAGTTCTTC.

This clonotype was found a few times. The chain joins TRBV6-5 to TRBJ1-6, with TRBD1 matching 8 bases. The CDR3 extends over 18 amino acids. Germline V gene sequence: CDR1 MNHEY, CDR2 SVGAGI. J was trimmed by 2 bases and V by 2 bases; bases with no gene match: 8. As DNA, the CDR3 is TGTGCCAGCAGTTACAGGACAGGGAGGAAGGCCTATAATTCACCCCTCCACTTT. The encoded protein is CASSYRTGRKAYNSPLHF.

This clonotype appeared a few times. The chain recombines TRBV9 with TRBJ2-2, with 8 positions matching TRBD2. This CDR3 comprises 16 residues. After removal of 0 bases from V and 2 bases from J, the junction contained 3 bases not matched to a gene. Per the germline V gene, CDR1 is SGDLS and CDR2 is YYNGEE. The CDR3, as DNA: TGTGCCAGCAGCGTAGGATTAGCGGGAAACACCGGGGAGCTGTTTTTT. Translated, it gives CASSVGLAGNTGELFF.

This clonotype was counted only a few times. The chain joins TRBV7-9 to TRBJ1-4, with a tentative D call TRBD1 (5 bases). Trimming took off 4 bases at V and 4 bases at J, with 22 bases between the two ends. The CDR3 has 18 residues. The V gene's germline CDR1 is SEHNR and CDR2 FQNEAQ (reference sequence). CDR3 DNA: TGTGCCAGCAGCTACCCCGCGGGGACCACCCGGGATAATGAAAAACTGTTTTTT. Its protein product is CASSYPAGTTRDNEKLFF.

This clonotype was recorded a few times. V and J are TRBV7-9 and TRBJ1-4; D possibly corresponds to TRBD1 (5 bases). Looked up from germline, CDR1 is SEHNR and CDR2 is FQNEAQ (reference sequence). Trimming pared 5 bases from V and 8 bases from J, leaving 12 bases between. The CDR3 length is 13 residues. DNA for the CDR3: TGTGCCAGCAGCGGCAGGGTCGAGGAAAAACTGTTTTTT. This codes for CASSGRVEEKLFF.

The chain has TRBV20-1 and TRBJ1-2; TRBD1 matches 10 bases. After removal of 1 base from V and 2 bases from J, the junction contained 10 bases not matched to a gene. Germline V CDR1 and CDR2: DFQATT, SNEGSKA (reference sequence). The CDR3 has 17 amino acids. Written as DNA, the CDR3 is TGCAGTGCTAGAGCAGTGGGACAGGGGAGGTTAAACTATGGCTACACCTTC. It codes for CSARAVGQGRLNYGYTF.

This clonotype was seen only a few times. The chain combines TRBV6-2 or TRBV6-3 with TRBJ2-7; TRBD2 matches 7 bases. This CDR3 comprises 17 residues. Looked up from germline, CDR1 is MNHEY and CDR2 is SVGEGT. The ends lost 0 bases at V and 3 bases at J; junction bases unmatched: 11. The CDR3 DNA sequence: TGTGCCAGCAGTTACTCGAAATGGGAGGGACCGAGCTACGAGCAGTACTTC. As protein: CASSYSKWEGPSYEQYF.

J is TRBJ2-3 and V is TRBV2; 7 bases fit TRBD2. The V and J ends lost 5 bases and 5 bases, in that order; junction bases with no gene match: 10. The CDR3 runs to 15 residues. Per germline, CDR1 SNHLY and CDR2 FYNNEI. CDR3 amino acids: CASSLPPGGGDTQYF. The DNA of the CDR3 is TGTGCCAGCAGTCTTCCCCCGGGAGGAGGAGATACGCAGTATTTT.

Only a few counts were recorded for this clonotype. The chain carries TRBV30 and TRBJ2-7, with D tentatively TRBD2 (6 bases). This CDR3 contains 14 residues. V lost 3 bases and J lost 2, with 14 bases in between. Germline-derived CDR1 and CDR2 are GTSNPN and SVGIG (reference sequence). CDR3 nucleotide sequence: TGTGCCTGGAGGGGATTAGCGGTAGCCTACGAGCAGTACTTC. Amino acid sequence: CAWRGLAVAYEQYF.

There are a few counts of this clonotype. The rearrangement links TRBV5-1 to TRBJ2-7, with D perhaps given as TRBD1 or TRBD2 (5 bases each). CDR1 is SGHRS, CDR2 YFSETQ, per germline. The CDR3 is 13 residues long. Trimming pared 4 bases from V and 5 bases from J, leaving 13 bases between. In nucleotides, the CDR3 is TGCGCCAGCAGCCCACCGGGACCCAACGAGCAGTACTTC. This sequence encodes CASSPPGPNEQYF.

The V and J genes are TRBV5-5 and TRBJ1-2; perhaps TRBD1 as D (5 bases). The CDR3 contains 14 residues. Germline V lookup: CDR1 SGHKS, CDR2 YYEKEE (reference sequence). Trimming pared 4 bases from V and 1 base from J, leaving 11 bases between. The DNA of the CDR3 is TGTGCCAGCAGCCTGGATGACAGTAACTATGGCTACACCTTC. This codes for CASSLDDSNYGYTF. Full variable domain (missing parts from reference TRBV5-5 and TRBJ1-2): DAGVTQSPTHLIKTRGQQVTLRCSPISGHKSVSWYQQVLGQGPQFIFQYYEKEERGRGNFPDRFSARQFPNYSSELNVNALLLGDSALYLCASSLDDSNYGYTFGSGTRLTVV.

The CDR3 nucleotides read TGCAGTGCTAGAGAGGGGACTAGTTTACGCGAGCAGTACTTC. Amino acids: CSAREGTSLREQYF. This chain uses TRBV20-1 with TRBJ2-7, with 8 bases identical to TRBD2. The CDR3 consists of 14 residues. With 0 bases clipped from V and 6 bases from J, the junction kept 7 bases outside the gene matches. The V gene's germline CDR1 is DFQATT and CDR2 SNEGSKA (reference sequence).

The chain carries TRBV6-5 and TRBJ1-2; the match to TRBD1 covers 9 bases. The CDR3 covers 15 residues. Germline CDR1 reads MNHEY; CDR2 reads SVGAGI. V lost 6 bases, J lost 2 bases, and 7 bases stayed unmatched. The CDR3 DNA reads TGTGCCAGCAGGGGACAGGGCGCGGGGAACTATGGCTACACCTTC. It translates to CASRGQGAGNYGYTF.

This clonotype was seen more than once but under ten times. This sequence joins TRBV9 and TRBJ2-2; D perhaps matches TRBD2 (6 bases). This CDR3 spans 18 amino acids. V gave up 3 bases and J gave up 0 bases, with 18 bases separating them. The germline V gene has CDR1 SGDLS and CDR2 YYNGEE. The CDR3 here is CASSERVGTGANTGELFF. In DNA form, the CDR3 reads TGTGCCAGCAGCGAGAGGGTTGGGACGGGAGCGAACACCGGGGAGCTGTTTTTT.

CDR3 nucleotides: TGTGCCAGCAGTTTCCGGGCCAACACTGAAGCTTTCTTT. Protein sequence: CASSFRANTEAFF. The chain links TRBV27 to TRBJ1-1; D is uncertain. Trimming left V 3 bases short and J 2 bases short, with 7 bases between. From germline, CDR1 is MNHEY and CDR2 SMNVEV (reference sequence). This CDR3 is 13 amino acids long.

The table lists this clonotype with a few counts. V usage is TRBV29-1 and J usage is TRBJ2-1; D unresolved. Trimming removed 7 bases from V and 8 bases from J, with 9 bases in between. The CDR3 runs 10 residues. The V gene's germline CDR1 is SQVTM and CDR2 ANQGSEA. The CDR3 loop reads CSGFHDEQFF. The CDR3 DNA reads as TGCAGCGGTTTCCACGATGAGCAGTTCTTC.

This clonotype appeared a few times. V gene TRBV5-6 combines with J gene TRBJ1-1, with D unclear. Trimming pared 4 bases from V and 7 bases from J, leaving 14 bases between. The CDR3 length is 13 residues. In germline, CDR1 is SGHDT, CDR2 YYEEEE. CDR3 sequence (DNA): TGTGCCAGCAGCCCCACTTTCCGTCGTGAAGCTTTCTTT. This translates into CASSPTFRREAFF.

The genes are TRBV30 and TRBJ2-2; the match to TRBD1 covers 10 bases. Germline V gene data show CDR1 as GTSNPN and CDR2 as SVGIG (reference sequence). J was trimmed by 6 bases and V by 0 bases; bases with no gene match: 7. This CDR3 region has 16 residues. CDR3 amino acids: CAWSVDGTGVAGELFF. The DNA for the CDR3 is TGTGCCTGGAGTGTTGACGGGACAGGGGTTGCCGGGGAGCTGTTTTTT.

The sample holds a few counts of this clonotype. The chain recombines TRBV12-3 or TRBV12-4 with TRBJ1-2; the D gene is possibly TRBD1 (6 bases). Trimming removed 4 bases from V and 5 bases from J, with 17 bases in between. The length of the CDR3 is 15 residues. The CDR3 region is CASSSRRGSSYGYTF. The CDR3 nucleotides are TGTGCCAGCAGTTCGCGCAGGGGTAGCAGTTATGGCTACACCTTC.

There are a few counts of this clonotype. The V and J genes are TRBV2 and TRBJ2-7; D remains ambiguous. The germline V gene has CDR1 SNHLY and CDR2 FYNNEI. With 4 bases removed from V and 3 bases from J, the gap between germline ends came to 7 bases. This CDR3 has 12 residues. As DNA, the CDR3 is TGTGCCAGCAGTGTCGTAATCTACGAGCAGTACTTC. It codes for CASSVVIYEQYF.

The chain links TRBV7-3 to TRBJ2-2; no reliable D call. The germline V gene encodes CDR1 SGHTA and CDR2 FQGTGA. The CDR3 has 15 amino acids. With 1 base removed from V and 6 bases from J, the gap between germline ends came to 12 bases. The CDR3 DNA is TGTGCCAGCAGCTTAAATATGCCTCCGTCCGGGGAGCTGTTTTTT. Translating it yields CASSLNMPPSGELFF. The full variable domain, with the rest looked up from reference TRBV7-3 and TRBJ2-2, is GAGVSQTPSNKVTEKGKYVELRCDPISGHTALYWYRQSLGQGPEFLIYFQGTGAADDSGLPNDRFFAVRPEGSVSTLKIQRTERGDSAVYLCASSLNMPPSGELFFGEGSRLTVL.

This clonotype has only a few counts. The CDR3 DNA reads as TGTGCCAGCAGCTACATGTTAGGGGCAGAGATTGAGCAGTACTTC. It is translated as CASSYMLGAEIEQYF. The chain employs TRBV11-1 and TRBJ2-7, with D perhaps TRBD1 (5 bases). V lost 4 bases and J lost 7, with 20 bases in between. In germline, CDR1 is SGHAT, CDR2 FQDESV (reference sequence). The CDR3 spans 15 residues.

J is TRBJ1-5 and V is TRBV27; D is unclear. Germline V lookup: CDR1 MNHEY, CDR2 SMNVEV (reference sequence). V gave up 0 bases and J gave up 6 bases, with 6 bases separating them. The CDR3 spans 13 residues. The CDR3 loop is CASSLSHAQPQHF. CDR3 nucleotide sequence: TGTGCCAGCAGTTTATCGCACGCTCAGCCCCAGCATTTT.

This clonotype was detected only a few times. The chain joins TRBV7-6 to TRBJ2-7, with 10 bases matching TRBD1. Per germline, CDR1 SGHVS and CDR2 FNYEAQ. With V trimmed by 4 bases and J by 6 bases, 0 bases remained unmatched. This CDR3 contains 12 residues. CDR3 amino acids: CASSWTGGEQYF. The CDR3 nucleotides read TGTGCCAGCAGCTGGACAGGGGGCGAGCAGTACTTC.

This clonotype was seen once. The chain uses TRBV6-6 and TRBJ2-2; 7 bases map to TRBD2. The CDR3 is 13 amino acids. Germline trimming cut 6 bases from V and 6 bases from J; bases unmatched to any gene: 4. The germline gives CDR1 MNHNY, CDR2 SVGAGI (reference sequence). The CDR3 coding sequence is TGTGCCAGCAGCCCGGGGGGATCCGGGGAGCTGTTTTTT. Translating it yields CASSPGGSGELFF.